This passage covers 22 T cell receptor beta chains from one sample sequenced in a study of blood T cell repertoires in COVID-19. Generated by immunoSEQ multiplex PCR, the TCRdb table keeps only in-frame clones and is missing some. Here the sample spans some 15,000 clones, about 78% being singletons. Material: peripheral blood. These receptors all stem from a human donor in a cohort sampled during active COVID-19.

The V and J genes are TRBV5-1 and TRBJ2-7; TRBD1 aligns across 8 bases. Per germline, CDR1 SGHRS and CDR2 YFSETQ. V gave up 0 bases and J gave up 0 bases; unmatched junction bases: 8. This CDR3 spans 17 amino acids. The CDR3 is CASSLGQGYPSSYEQYF. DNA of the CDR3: TGCGCCAGCAGCTTGGGACAGGGGTATCCCTCCTCCTACGAGCAGTACTTC. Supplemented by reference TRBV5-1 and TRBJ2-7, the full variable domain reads KAGVTQTPRYLIKTRGQQVTLSCSPISGHRSVSWYQQTPGQGLQFLFEYFSETQRNKGNFPGRFSGRQFSNSRSEMNVSTLELGDSALYLCASSLGQGYPSSYEQYFGPGTRLTVT.

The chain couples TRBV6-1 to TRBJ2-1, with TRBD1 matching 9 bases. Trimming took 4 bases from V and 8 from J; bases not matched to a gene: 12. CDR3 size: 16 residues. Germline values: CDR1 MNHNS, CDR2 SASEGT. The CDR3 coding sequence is TGTGCCAGCAGTGGACGTCCCGGGACAGGGACACATGAGCAGTTCTTC. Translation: CASSGRPGTGTHEQFF.

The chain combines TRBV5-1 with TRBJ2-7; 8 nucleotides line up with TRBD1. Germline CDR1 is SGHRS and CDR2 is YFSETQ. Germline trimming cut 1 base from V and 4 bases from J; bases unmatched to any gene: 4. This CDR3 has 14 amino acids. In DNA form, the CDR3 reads TGCGCCAGCAGCTTGAGGCAGGGGGCTTACGAGCAGTACTTC. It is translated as CASSLRQGAYEQYF.

In nucleotides, the CDR3 is TGCGCCAGCAGCTTCCGGACCGGGGGCGGTGGCGGGGGAACCTACGAGCAGTACTTC. This sequence encodes CASSFRTGGGGGGTYEQYF. V gene TRBV5-1 combines with J gene TRBJ2-7, with D possibly TRBD2 on 7 matching bases. The CDR3 runs 19 residues. Germline V gene sequence: CDR1 SGHRS, CDR2 YFSETQ. V lost 2 bases and J 2 bases, leaving 26 bases between the germline ends.

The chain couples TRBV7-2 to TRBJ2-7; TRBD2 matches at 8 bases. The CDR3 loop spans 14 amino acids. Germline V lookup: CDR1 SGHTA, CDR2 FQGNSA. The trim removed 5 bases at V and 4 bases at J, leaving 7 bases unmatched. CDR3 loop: CASSRGGGGYEQYF. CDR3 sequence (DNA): TGTGCCAGCAGCCGCGGGGGCGGGGGGTACGAGCAGTACTTC.

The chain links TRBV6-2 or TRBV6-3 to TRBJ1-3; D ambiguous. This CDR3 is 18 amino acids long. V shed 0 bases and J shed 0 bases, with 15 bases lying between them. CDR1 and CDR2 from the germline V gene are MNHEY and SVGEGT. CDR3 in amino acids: CASSYSISSGFSGNTIYF. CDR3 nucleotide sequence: TGTGCCAGCAGTTACTCAATATCGTCGGGATTCTCTGGAAACACCATATATTTT.

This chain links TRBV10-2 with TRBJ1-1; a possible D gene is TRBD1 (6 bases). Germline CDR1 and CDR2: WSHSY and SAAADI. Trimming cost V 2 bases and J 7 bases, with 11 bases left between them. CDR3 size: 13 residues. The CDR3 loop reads CASSEIQGIEAFF. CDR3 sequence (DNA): TGCGCCAGCAGTGAGATCCAGGGGATTGAAGCTTTCTTT.

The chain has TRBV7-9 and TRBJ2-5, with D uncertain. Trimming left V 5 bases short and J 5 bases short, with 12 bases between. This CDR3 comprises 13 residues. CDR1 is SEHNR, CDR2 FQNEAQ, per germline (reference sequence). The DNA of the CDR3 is TGTGCCAGCAGCCCAAGGAGTTTGGAGACCCAGTACTTC. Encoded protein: CASSPRSLETQYF.

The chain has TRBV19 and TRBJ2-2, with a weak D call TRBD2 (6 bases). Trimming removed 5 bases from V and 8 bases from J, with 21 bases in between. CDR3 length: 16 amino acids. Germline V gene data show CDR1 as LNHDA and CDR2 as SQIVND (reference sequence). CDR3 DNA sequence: TGTGCCAGTAGTCAAGAGACGGGGGTAAAAGAAGGGGAGCTGTTTTTT. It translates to CASSQETGVKEGELFF.

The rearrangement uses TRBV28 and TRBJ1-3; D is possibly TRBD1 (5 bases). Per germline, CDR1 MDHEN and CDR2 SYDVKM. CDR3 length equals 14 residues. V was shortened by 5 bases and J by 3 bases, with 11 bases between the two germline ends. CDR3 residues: CASSPGGGGNTIYF. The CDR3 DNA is TGTGCCAGCAGTCCCGGCGGGGGTGGAAACACCATATATTTT.

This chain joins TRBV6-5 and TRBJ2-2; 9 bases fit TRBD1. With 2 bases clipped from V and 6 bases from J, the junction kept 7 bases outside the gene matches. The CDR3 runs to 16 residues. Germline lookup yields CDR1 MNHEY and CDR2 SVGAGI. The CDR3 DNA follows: TGTGCCAGCAGTTACCATTGGACAGGGGAACCCGGGGAGCTGTTTTTT. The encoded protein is CASSYHWTGEPGELFF.

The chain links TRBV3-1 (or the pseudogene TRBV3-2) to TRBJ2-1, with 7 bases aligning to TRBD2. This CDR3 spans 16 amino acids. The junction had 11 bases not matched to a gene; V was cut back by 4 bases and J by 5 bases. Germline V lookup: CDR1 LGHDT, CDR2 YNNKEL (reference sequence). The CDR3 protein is CASSPTGSGVDNEQFF. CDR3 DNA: TGTGCCAGCAGCCCTACTGGCAGCGGGGTTGACAATGAGCAGTTCTTC.

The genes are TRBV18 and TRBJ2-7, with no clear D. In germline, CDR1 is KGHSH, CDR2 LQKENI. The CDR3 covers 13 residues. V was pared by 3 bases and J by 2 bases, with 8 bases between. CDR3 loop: CASSPAVAYEQYF. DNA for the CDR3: TGTGCCAGCTCACCGGCGGTGGCCTACGAGCAGTACTTC.

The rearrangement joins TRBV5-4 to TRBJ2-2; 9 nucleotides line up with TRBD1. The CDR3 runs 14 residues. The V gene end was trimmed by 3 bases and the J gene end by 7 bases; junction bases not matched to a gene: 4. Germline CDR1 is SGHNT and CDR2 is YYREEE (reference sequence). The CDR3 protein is CASSSQGAGGELFF. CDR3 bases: TGTGCCAGCAGCTCACAGGGGGCGGGCGGGGAGCTGTTTTTT.

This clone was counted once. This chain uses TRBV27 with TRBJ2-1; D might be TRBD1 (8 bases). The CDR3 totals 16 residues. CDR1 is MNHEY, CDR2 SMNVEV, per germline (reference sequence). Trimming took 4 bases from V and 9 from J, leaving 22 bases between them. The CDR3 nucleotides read TGTGCCAGCAGTTCACCAGGGGGCGGGGGCCTGGGTGAGCAGTTCTTC. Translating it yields CASSSPGGGGLGEQFF.

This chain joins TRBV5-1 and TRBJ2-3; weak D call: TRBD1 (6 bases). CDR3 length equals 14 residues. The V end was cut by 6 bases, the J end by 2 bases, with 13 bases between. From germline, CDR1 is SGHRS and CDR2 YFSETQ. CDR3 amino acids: CASKEGGSTDTQYF. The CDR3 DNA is TGCGCCAGCAAGGAAGGGGGTTCCACAGATACGCAGTATTTT.

The CDR3 loop is CASSPYSPADGTGVYNEQFF. CDR3 DNA: TGTGCCAGCTCACCATACTCACCGGCCGATGGGACAGGGGTCTACAATGAGCAGTTCTTC. This chain uses TRBV18 with TRBJ2-1; 10 positions match TRBD1. Losses at the gene ends were 2 bases for V and 3 bases for J; bases not matched to a gene: 16. Germline V lookup: CDR1 KGHSH, CDR2 LQKENI. This CDR3 comprises 20 residues. Full variable domain (outside the CDR3, taken from reference TRBV18 and TRBJ2-1): NAGVMQNPRHLVRRRGQEARLRCSPMKGHSHVYWYRQLPEEGLKFMVYLQKENIIDESGMPKERFSAEFPKEGPSILRIQQVVRGDSAAYFCASSPYSPADGTGVYNEQFFGPGTRLTVL.

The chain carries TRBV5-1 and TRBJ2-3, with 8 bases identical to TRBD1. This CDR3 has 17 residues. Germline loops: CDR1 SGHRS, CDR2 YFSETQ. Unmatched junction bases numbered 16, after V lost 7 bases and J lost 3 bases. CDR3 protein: CASSRSDRAKGTDTQYF. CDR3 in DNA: TGCGCCAGCTCCCGCTCGGACAGGGCCAAGGGAACAGATACGCAGTATTTT.

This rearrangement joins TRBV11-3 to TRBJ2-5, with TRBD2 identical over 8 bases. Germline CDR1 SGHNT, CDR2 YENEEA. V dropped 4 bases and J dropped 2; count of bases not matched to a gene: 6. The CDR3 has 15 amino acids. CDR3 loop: CASSSRLAIQETQYF. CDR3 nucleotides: TGTGCCAGCAGCTCGAGACTAGCGATTCAAGAGACCCAGTACTTC.

The CDR3 DNA sequence: TGTGCCAGCGACAGGGCTCACAGGAACACTGAAGCTTTCTTT. It encodes CASDRAHRNTEAFF. This sequence joins TRBV6-5 and TRBJ1-1; TRBD1 agrees at 7 bases. The J segment lost 1 base and the V segment lost 8 bases, leaving 7 bases of the junction unmatched. From germline, CDR1 is MNHEY and CDR2 SVGAGI. The CDR3 has 14 residues.

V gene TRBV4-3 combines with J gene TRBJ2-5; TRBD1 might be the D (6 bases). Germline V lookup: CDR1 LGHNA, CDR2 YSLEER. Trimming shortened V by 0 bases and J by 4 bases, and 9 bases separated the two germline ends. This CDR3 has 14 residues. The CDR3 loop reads CASSQDTGRETQYF. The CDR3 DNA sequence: TGCGCCAGCAGCCAAGATACAGGGCGAGAGACCCAGTACTTC.

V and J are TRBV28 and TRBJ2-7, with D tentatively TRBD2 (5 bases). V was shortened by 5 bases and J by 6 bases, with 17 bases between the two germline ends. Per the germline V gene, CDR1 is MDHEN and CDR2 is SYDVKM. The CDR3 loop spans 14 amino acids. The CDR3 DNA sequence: TGTGCCAGCAGTGTAGTTGATAATCGGGGCGAGCAGTACTTC. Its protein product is CASSVVDNRGEQYF.